Each of the 5 T cell receptor beta chains below was sequenced from the same sample in a study of cytomegalovirus exposure and HLA in healthy donors. With 60 Vbeta and 13 Jbeta primers, the PCR was carried out. Profiling relied on immunoSEQ multiplex PCR, and the TCRdb table lists in-frame clones only, not all of them. The sample shows roughly 66,000 clones, roughly 79% of them seen only once. The sample consisted of PBMCs. These receptors all stem from a man aged 45 to 65 in good health and CMV-seronegative.

The table lists this clone with a few counts. The chain has TRBV5-4 and TRBJ1-1; tentatively, D is TRBD1 (5 bases). V gave up 0 bases and J gave up 0 bases, with 9 bases separating them. CDR1 is SGHNT and CDR2 is YYREEE in the germline V gene (reference sequence). This CDR3 has 15 residues. CDR3 sequence: CASSLEGAMNTEAFF. In DNA, the CDR3 is TGTGCCAGCAGCTTGGAAGGGGCGATGAACACTGAAGCTTTCTTT.

The chain couples TRBV6-5 to TRBJ2-1; 10 nucleotides line up with TRBD2. Germline V gene lookup returns CDR1 MNHEY and CDR2 SVGAGI. V was clipped by 4 bases and J by 15 bases; unmatched bases: 9. This CDR3 spans 13 amino acids. The CDR3 region is CASSSIAGGRGFF. CDR3 nucleotides: TGTGCCAGCAGTTCAATAGCGGGAGGCCGGGGGTTCTTC.

This clone was detected only a few times. The V gene is TRBV29-1, the J gene TRBJ2-7; a possible D gene is TRBD1 (6 bases). The germline V and J ends were trimmed by 6 bases and 2 bases, with 14 bases remaining between them. Looked up from germline, CDR1 is SQVTM and CDR2 is ANQGSEA. The CDR3 extends over 13 amino acids. The CDR3: CSVSRDNPYEQYF. CDR3 nucleotides: TGCAGCGTATCCCGGGACAATCCCTACGAGCAGTACTTC.

CDR3 DNA: TGTGCCAGCAGCAAGCGCACGGGACAGGGGGATGGGCCCCAGCATTTT. Encoded protein: CASSKRTGQGDGPQHF. This chain joins TRBV7-2 and TRBJ1-5; 11 nucleotides agree with TRBD1. Germline loops: CDR1 SGHTA, CDR2 FQGNSA. Trimming took 5 bases from V and 9 from J; bases not matched to a gene: 12. This CDR3 contains 16 residues.

CDR3 loop: CASSYSWTAPDEQYF. CDR3 DNA sequence: TGTGCCAGCAGTTACTCTTGGACAGCCCCAGACGAGCAGTACTTC. The chain joins TRBV6-5 to TRBJ2-7; a possible D gene is TRBD1 (6 bases). Germline CDR1 MNHEY, CDR2 SVGAGI. V shed 0 bases and J shed 5 bases, with 14 bases lying between them. CDR3 length equals 15 residues.